The rows below give T cell receptor beta chains drawn from one sample of a study of T-cell memory formation after mild COVID-19. Each CDR3 protein gets one entry after TCRdb re-called the 5' RACE reads with MiXCR. The sample comprises about 470,000 distinct CDR3 sequences, around a quarter of which are singletons, and around an eighth rests with the top ten. The specimen was PBMCs or a T cell subset sorted from them (not recorded which). The receptors come from an adult woman who had mild COVID-19 (a few samples of this study predate the infection). Cell type and time point are not known. The conserved cysteine and the conserved F or W are not part of the CDR3 here. The order of the fields is V gene, CDR3 protein.

V gene: TRBV6-5; CDR3 protein: ASSYSKGSGNTDTQY
V gene: TRBV6-2/TRBV6-3; CDR3 protein: ASSSTATPDTGELF
V gene: TRBV3-1; CDR3 protein: ASSLPGLAGGSSYNEQF
V gene: TRBV7-2; CDR3 protein: ASSYGTSNTGELF
V gene: TRBV12-3/TRBV12-4; CDR3 protein: ASSLTGTGYIQY
V gene: TRBV6-5; CDR3 protein: ASSRRRFSTDTQY
V gene: TRBV27; CDR3 protein: ASLGAGVNTEAF
V gene: TRBV12-3/TRBV12-4; CDR3 protein: ASSLALTSEQF
V gene: TRBV12-3/TRBV12-4; CDR3 protein: ASTQAGYGYT
V gene: TRBV7-9; CDR3 protein: ASSLTGGPEKLF
V gene: TRBV6-5; CDR3 protein: ASSLTGFGANVLT
V gene: TRBV11-3; CDR3 protein: ASSDRDRGEKLF
V gene: TRBV14; CDR3 protein: ASSHKGRAREQF
V gene: TRBV2; CDR3 protein: ASSVGEVSNQPQH
V gene: TRBV5-4; CDR3 protein: ASSRRGPGGNQPQH
V gene: TRBV15; CDR3 protein: ATSRVRDSTDTQY
V gene: TRBV6-2/TRBV6-3; CDR3 protein: ASSPPQETYEQY
V gene: TRBV21-1; CDR3 protein: ASSPLQVQGANEAF
V gene: TRBV15; CDR3 protein: ATSRDPSGRAAYEQY
V gene: TRBV5-1; CDR3 protein: ASSLRSYGQKNTEAF
V gene: TRBV6-4; CDR3 protein: ASSDALGEQF
V gene: TRBV5-1; CDR3 protein: ASTVSAGVRADYGYT
V gene: TRBV5-1; CDR3 protein: ASSLRTASFEAF
V gene: TRBV30; CDR3 protein: AWSIRRGDTQY
V gene: TRBV24-1; CDR3 protein: ATSDPQERGGYGYT
V gene: TRBV4-3; CDR3 protein: ASSQDSQGADQPQH
V gene: TRBV7-3; CDR3 protein: ASSLSASSTDTQY
V gene: TRBV3-1; CDR3 protein: ASSHGGRRGQPQH
V gene: TRBV7-8; CDR3 protein: ASSLARGQGTYNEQF
V gene: TRBV2; CDR3 protein: ARSQRETMDEQY
V gene: TRBV5-1; CDR3 protein: ASSSPISGTGKGETQY
V gene: TRBV10-2; CDR3 protein: ASSDPRGANYGYT
V gene: TRBV7-2; CDR3 protein: ASSLVAGGLGGELF
V gene: TRBV20-1; CDR3 protein: SARGGLAGAHYNEQF
V gene: TRBV4-3; CDR3 protein: ASSQGLAGLQETQY
V gene: TRBV25-1; CDR3 protein: ASSEGREVSAQH
V gene: TRBV5-6; CDR3 protein: ASSRGPVGTYNEQF
V gene: TRBV19; CDR3 protein: ASNDRVTGELF
V gene: TRBV7-2; CDR3 protein: ASSLGRLGYEQY
V gene: TRBV6-2/TRBV6-3; CDR3 protein: ASSLGTLGGYT
V gene: TRBV4-1; CDR3 protein: ASSSTPGTSGYNEQF
V gene: TRBV20-1; CDR3 protein: SANRLQGPSTDTQY
V gene: TRBV30; CDR3 protein: AWSEDRNQPQH
V gene: TRBV4-1; CDR3 protein: ASSQGARGYTEAF
V gene: TRBV5-1; CDR3 protein: ASKRSTLQIAADTQY